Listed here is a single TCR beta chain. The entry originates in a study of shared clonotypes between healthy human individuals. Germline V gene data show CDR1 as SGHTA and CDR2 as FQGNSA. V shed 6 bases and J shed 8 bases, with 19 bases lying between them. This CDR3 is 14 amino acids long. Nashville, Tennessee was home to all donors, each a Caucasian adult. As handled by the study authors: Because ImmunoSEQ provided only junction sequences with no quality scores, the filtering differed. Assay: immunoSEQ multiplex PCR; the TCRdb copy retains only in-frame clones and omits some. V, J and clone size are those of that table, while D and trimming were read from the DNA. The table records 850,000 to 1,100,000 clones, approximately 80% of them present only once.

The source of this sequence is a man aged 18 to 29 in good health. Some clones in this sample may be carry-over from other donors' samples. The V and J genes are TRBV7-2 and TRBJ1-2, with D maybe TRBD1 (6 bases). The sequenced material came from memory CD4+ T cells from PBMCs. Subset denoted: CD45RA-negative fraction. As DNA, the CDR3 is TGTGCCAGCAGTTCGACGACGGACAGTCGGGGCTACACCTTC. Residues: CASSSTTDSRGYTF.